This record looks at one TCR beta chain sequence and its context. No antigen is known for it. Primers for the PCR totalled 60 Vbeta and 13 Jbeta. Original processing methods: Later reanalysis found 60 million to 90 million unique TCR beta chains, around 10 million of them shared. TCRdb keeps only in-frame clones here, not all; method: immunoSEQ multiplex PCR. V and J calls and clone size follow that table, whereas D and trimming were derived from the DNA. This table lists tens of thousands of clones. Germline loops: CDR1 LNHNV, CDR2 YYDKDF (reference sequence). V was trimmed by 0 bases and J by 5 bases, leaving 14 bases between them. This CDR3 contains 16 residues. This record belongs to a study of cytomegalovirus exposure and HLA in healthy donors. Findings of the study overall: It has been reported that TCR beta sequences accurately predicted the HLA-A and HLA-B alleles of most subjects. Sequencing likely generated an artifact that appeared as a cluster of highly shared sequence variants.

The chain combines TRBV15 with TRBJ2-1; TRBD2 might be the D (5 bases). Sequencing was performed on PBMCs. This receptor was obtained from a male donor in good health and CMV-seropositive. The CDR3 spells CATSREGGPPDNEQFF. CDR3 coding DNA: TGTGCCACCAGCAGAGAGGGCGGGCCCCCCGACAATGAGCAGTTCTTC.